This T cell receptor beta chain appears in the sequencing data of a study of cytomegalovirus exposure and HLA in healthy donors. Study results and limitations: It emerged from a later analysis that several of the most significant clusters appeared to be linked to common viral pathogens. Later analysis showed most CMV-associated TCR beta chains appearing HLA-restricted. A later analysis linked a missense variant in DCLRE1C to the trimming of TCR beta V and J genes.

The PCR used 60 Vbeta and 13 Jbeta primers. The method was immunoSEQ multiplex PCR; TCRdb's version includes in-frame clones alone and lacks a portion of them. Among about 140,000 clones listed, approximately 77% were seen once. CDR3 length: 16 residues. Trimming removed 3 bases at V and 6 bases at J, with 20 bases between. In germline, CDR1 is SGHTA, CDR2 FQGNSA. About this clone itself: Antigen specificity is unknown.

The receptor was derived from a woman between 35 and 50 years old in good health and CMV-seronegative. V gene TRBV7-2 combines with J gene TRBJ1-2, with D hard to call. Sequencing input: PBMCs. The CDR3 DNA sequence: TGTGCCAGCAGCTTCACCTGGGTGGCGAGGTCTGATGGCTACACCTTC. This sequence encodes CASSFTWVARSDGYTF.